The clone carrying this T cell receptor beta chain was seen many times. The data were taken from a study of T cell repertoires in cytomegalovirus infection. Study overall: Public TCR beta signatures indicated both CMV infection and matching HLA type.

The CDR3 has 15 residues. Trimming removed 6 bases from V and 4 bases from J, with 15 bases in between. Germline V gene sequence: CDR1 MNHNS, CDR2 SASEGT. TCRdb used MiXCR to reprocess the reads, holding one entry per CDR3 protein. The data show over 300,000 distinct CDR3 sequences, 8% to 10% seen once. The material sequenced was PBMCs. This receptor was taken from a human donor in good health (CMV status not recorded). Some clones in this sample may be carry-over from other donors' samples. This chain connects TRBV6-1 to TRBJ1-4; D is undetermined. CDR3 coding DNA: TGTGCCAGCAGCGCCAGAGGTCCGCTTAATGAAAAACTGTTTTTT. Translated, it gives CASSARGPLNEKLFF.